These 6 T cell receptor beta chains were sequenced from one sample in a study of shared T cell receptors in the human thymus. Clones were sequenced by immunoSEQ multiplex PCR, and TCRdb holds only the in-frame ones, with some missing. The repertoire has 640,000 or so clones, more than 70% of them found once; the top ten carry roughly 0.0087%. This sample was shared with a second study, whose subject was human thymus T cells.

Sample: thymocytes. These receptor sequences come from a boy younger than two with a congenital heart defect.

The rearrangement joins TRBV4-3 to TRBJ1-2; the match to TRBD1 covers 7 bases. CDR3 length equals 16 residues. Germline CDR1 is LGHNA and CDR2 is YSLEER. The J segment lost 5 bases and the V segment lost 3 bases, leaving 12 bases of the junction unmatched. The CDR3: CASSHDKWDRCYGYTF. The CDR3 bases are TGCGCCAGCAGCCACGATAAATGGGACAGATGTTATGGCTACACCTTC.

The CDR3 region is CASSTRTGSAGTGELFF. The CDR3 region has the DNA TGTGCCAGCAGCACCCGGACAGGGTCCGCGGGCACCGGGGAGCTGTTTTTT. The chain joins TRBV5-6 to TRBJ2-2; 8 nucleotides agree with TRBD1. The CDR3 runs to 17 residues. The J segment lost 4 bases and the V segment lost 4 bases, leaving 12 bases of the junction unmatched. Germline CDR1 and CDR2: SGHDT and YYEEEE. Supplemented by reference TRBV5-6 and TRBJ2-2, the full variable domain reads DAGVTQSPTHLIKTRGQQVTLRCSPKSGHDTVSWYQQALGQGPQFIFQYYEEEERQRGNFPDRFSGHQFPNYSSELNVNALLLGDSALYLCASSTRTGSAGTGELFFGEGSRLTVL.

The V and J genes are TRBV5-1 and TRBJ2-7; 7 nucleotides align to TRBD1. J gave up 4 bases and V 2 bases, and 3 bases lay outside the gene matches. The CDR3 runs to 13 residues. CDR1 and CDR2 (germline): SGHRS, YFSETQ. The CDR3 region is CASSFDREYEQYF. The CDR3, as DNA: TGCGCCAGCAGCTTTGACAGGGAGTACGAGCAGTACTTC.

J is TRBJ2-7 and V is TRBV7-6; TRBD1 aligns across 9 bases. This CDR3 has 13 amino acids. V dropped 5 bases and J dropped 3; count of bases not matched to a gene: 2. Looked up from germline, CDR1 is SGHVS and CDR2 is FNYEAQ. CDR3 DNA: TGTGCCAGCAGCGCGACAGGGGGCTACGAGCAGTACTTC. Its translation: CASSATGGYEQYF.

This clone has more than one count but fewer than ten. The chain uses TRBV5-1 and TRBJ2-7, with TRBD2 matching over 7 bases. With 0 bases clipped from V and 6 bases from J, the junction kept 9 bases outside the gene matches. The germline V gene has CDR1 SGHRS and CDR2 YFSETQ. This CDR3 contains 15 residues. CDR3 bases: TGCGCCAGCAGCTTGGGGGGACTATACCCGTCCGAGCAGTACTTC. It encodes CASSLGGLYPSEQYF.

The chain combines TRBV27 with TRBJ2-7; TRBD2 agrees at 14 bases. Germline lookup yields CDR1 MNHEY and CDR2 SMNVEV (reference sequence). The CDR3 consists of 21 residues. The J segment lost 3 bases and the V segment lost 6 bases, leaving 22 bases of the junction unmatched. CDR3 DNA sequence: TGTGCCAGCAGCTTAAGGCTATCGACGACTAGCGGGAGGGGAGTAGGCTACGAGCAGTACTTC. It encodes CASSLRLSTTSGRGVGYEQYF.